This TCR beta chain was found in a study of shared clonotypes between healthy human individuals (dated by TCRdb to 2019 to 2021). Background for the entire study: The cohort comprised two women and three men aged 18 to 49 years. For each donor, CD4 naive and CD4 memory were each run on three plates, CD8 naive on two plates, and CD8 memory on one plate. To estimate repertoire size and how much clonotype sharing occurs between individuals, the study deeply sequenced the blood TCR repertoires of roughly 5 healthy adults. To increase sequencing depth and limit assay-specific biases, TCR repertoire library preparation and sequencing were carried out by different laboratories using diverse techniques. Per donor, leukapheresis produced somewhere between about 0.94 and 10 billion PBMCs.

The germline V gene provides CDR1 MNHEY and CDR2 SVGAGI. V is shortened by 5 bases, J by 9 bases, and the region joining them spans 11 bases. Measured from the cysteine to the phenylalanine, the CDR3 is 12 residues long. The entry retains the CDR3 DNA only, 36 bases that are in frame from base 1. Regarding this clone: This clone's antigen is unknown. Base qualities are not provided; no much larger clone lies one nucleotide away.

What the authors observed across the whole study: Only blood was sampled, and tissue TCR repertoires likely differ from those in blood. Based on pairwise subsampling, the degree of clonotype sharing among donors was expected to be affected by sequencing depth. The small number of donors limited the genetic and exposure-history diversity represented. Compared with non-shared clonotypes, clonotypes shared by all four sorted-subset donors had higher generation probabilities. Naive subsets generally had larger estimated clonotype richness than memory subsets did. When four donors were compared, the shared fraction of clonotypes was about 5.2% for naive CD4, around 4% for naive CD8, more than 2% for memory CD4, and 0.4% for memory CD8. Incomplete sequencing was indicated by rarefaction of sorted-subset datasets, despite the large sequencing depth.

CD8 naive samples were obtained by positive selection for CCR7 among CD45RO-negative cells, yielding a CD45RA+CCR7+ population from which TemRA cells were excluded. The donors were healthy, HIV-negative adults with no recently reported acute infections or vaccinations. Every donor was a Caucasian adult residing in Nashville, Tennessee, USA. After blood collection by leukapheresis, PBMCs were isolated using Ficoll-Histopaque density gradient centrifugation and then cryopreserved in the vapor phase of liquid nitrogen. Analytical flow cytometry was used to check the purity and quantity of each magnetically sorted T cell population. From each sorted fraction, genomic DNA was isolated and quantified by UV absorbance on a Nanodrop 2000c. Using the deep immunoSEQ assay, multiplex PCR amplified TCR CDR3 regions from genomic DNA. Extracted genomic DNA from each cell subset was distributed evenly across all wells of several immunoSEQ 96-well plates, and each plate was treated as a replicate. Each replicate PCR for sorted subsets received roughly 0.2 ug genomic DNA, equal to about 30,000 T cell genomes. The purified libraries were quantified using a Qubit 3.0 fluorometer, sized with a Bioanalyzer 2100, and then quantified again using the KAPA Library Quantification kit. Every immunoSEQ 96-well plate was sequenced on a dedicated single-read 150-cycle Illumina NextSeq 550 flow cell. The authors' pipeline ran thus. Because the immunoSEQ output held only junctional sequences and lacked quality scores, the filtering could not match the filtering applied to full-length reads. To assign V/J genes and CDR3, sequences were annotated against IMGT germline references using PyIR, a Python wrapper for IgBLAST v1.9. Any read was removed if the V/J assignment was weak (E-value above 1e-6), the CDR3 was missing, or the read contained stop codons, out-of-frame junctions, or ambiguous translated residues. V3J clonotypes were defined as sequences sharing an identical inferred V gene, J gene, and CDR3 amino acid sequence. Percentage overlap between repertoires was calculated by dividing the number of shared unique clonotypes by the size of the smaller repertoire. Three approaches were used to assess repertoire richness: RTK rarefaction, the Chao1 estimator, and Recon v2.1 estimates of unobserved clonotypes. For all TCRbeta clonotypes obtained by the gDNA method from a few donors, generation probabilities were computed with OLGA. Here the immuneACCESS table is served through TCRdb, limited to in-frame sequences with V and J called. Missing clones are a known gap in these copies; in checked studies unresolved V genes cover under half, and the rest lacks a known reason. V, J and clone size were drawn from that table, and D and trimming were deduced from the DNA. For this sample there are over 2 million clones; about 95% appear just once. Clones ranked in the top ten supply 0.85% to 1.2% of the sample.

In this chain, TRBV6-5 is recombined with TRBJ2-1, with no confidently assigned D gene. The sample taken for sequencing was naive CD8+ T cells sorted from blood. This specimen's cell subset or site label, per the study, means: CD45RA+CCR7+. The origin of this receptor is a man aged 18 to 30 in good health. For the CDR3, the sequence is CASSGVIGEQFF. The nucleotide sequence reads TGTGCCAGCAGTGGGGTCATCGGTGAGCAGTTCTTC.